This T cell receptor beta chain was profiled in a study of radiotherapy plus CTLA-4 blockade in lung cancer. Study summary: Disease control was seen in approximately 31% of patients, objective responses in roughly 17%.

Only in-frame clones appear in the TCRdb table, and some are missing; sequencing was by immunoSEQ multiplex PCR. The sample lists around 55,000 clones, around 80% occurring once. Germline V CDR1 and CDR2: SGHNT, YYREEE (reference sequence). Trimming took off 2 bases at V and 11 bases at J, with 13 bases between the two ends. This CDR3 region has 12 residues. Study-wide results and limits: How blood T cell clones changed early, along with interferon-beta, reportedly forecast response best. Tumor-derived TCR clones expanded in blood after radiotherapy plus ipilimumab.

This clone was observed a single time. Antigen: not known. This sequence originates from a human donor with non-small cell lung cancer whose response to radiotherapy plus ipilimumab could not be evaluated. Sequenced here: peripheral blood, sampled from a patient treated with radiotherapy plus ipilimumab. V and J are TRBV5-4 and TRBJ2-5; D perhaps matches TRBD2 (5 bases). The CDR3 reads CASSLEGRLQYF. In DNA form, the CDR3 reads TGTGCCAGCAGCTTAGAGGGAAGGCTGCAGTACTTC.